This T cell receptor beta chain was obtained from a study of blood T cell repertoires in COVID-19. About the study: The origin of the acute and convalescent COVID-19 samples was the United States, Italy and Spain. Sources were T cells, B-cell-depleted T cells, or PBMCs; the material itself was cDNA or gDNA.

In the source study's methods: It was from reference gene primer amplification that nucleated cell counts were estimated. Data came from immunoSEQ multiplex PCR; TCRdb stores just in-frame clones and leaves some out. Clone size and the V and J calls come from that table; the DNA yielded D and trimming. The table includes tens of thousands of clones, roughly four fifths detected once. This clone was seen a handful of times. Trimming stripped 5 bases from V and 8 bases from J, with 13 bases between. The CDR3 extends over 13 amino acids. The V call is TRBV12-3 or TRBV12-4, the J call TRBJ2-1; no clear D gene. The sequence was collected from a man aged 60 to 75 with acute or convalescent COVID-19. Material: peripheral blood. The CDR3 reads CASSLSVSDEQFF. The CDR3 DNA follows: TGTGCCAGCAGTCTATCGGTTTCGGATGAGCAGTTCTTC.